Following are 26 T cell receptor beta chains from one sample sequenced in a study of T cells in Graves' hyperthyroidism and ophthalmopathy. TCR beta CDR3 regions were amplified from RNA transcripts. First-round RT-PCR of the TCR CDR3 relied on the HTBI primer set. TCRdb re-derived calls from the multiplex PCR reads in MiXCR, one entry per CDR3 protein. The sample contains around 500,000 distinct CDR3 sequences, about 15% of which appear only once. Sequencing input: blood. The receptor source for this set is a woman aged 18-29 years with Graves' hyperthyroidism.

This clonotype has only a few counts. The chain is built from TRBV30 and TRBJ1-2; perhaps TRBD1 as D (5 bases). Germline CDR1 GTSNPN, CDR2 SVGIG (reference sequence). The CDR3 loop spans 14 amino acids. With 0 bases removed from V and 4 bases from J, the gap between germline ends came to 12 bases. CDR3 DNA: TGTGCCTGGAGTGTACCCGAGGGGAGCTATGGCTACACCTTC. As protein: CAWSVPEGSYGYTF.

The chain joins TRBV6-1 to TRBJ2-7; tentatively, D is TRBD2 (6 bases). The CDR3 extends over 14 amino acids. Trimming removed 6 bases from V and 7 bases from J, with 19 bases in between. Per germline, CDR1 MNHNS and CDR2 SASEGT. The CDR3 DNA is TGTGCCAGCAGCTCTAGGAACCCTAGCGTGGAGCAGTACTTC. The encoded protein is CASSSRNPSVEQYF.

The rearrangement uses TRBV6-1 and TRBJ2-3, with a tentative D call TRBD2 (6 bases). V was shortened by 0 bases and J by 3 bases, with 10 bases between the two germline ends. In germline, CDR1 is MNHNS, CDR2 SASEGT. The CDR3 is made up of 15 amino acids. This CDR3 reads CASSEAPDYTDTQYF. DNA of the CDR3: TGTGCCAGCAGTGAAGCTCCGGACTATACAGATACGCAGTATTTT.

At least ten counts were recorded for this clonotype. J is TRBJ1-3 and V is TRBV20-1; D remains unclear. Deletions cut 5 bases from V and 4 bases from J, with 12 bases between. The CDR3 is 13 amino acids. Germline loops: CDR1 DFQATT, CDR2 SNEGSKA (reference sequence). DNA for the CDR3: TGCAGTGCTCCTAAAATTGGGGGAAACACCATATATTTT. It is translated as CSAPKIGGNTIYF.

The sample holds a few counts of this clonotype. The rearrangement links TRBV5-1 to TRBJ2-1; no reliable D call. V was cut by 6 bases and J by 0 bases, with 13 bases left in between. The CDR3 has 15 residues. Germline loops: CDR1 SGHRS, CDR2 YFSETQ. This chain's CDR3 is CASTSRSDSYNEQFF. The CDR3 nucleotides are TGCGCCAGCACCTCGAGGTCGGACTCCTACAATGAGCAGTTCTTC.

V and J are TRBV7-9 and TRBJ1-6; tentative D call: TRBD1 (6 bases). The CDR3 is made up of 15 amino acids. V was clipped by 0 bases and J by 7 bases, with 10 bases between them. Germline V gives CDR1 SEHNR, CDR2 FQNEAQ (reference sequence). The CDR3 bases are TGTGCCAGCAGCTTAGCAACAGGGTTGAATTCACCCCTCCACTTT. Protein: CASSLATGLNSPLHF.

This clonotype appeared many times. V and J are TRBV12-3 or TRBV12-4 and TRBJ2-2; the match to TRBD1 covers 7 bases. Trimming at V came to 10 bases and at J to 3 bases, leaving 5 bases not matched to a gene. This CDR3 has 13 amino acids. The CDR3 bases are TGTGCCAACAGAACAGGGGACACCGGGGAGCTGTTTTTT. It specifies CANRTGDTGELFF.

The J gene is TRBJ2-2, the V gene TRBV12-3 or TRBV12-4, with 8 bases that match TRBD2. Losses at the gene ends were 6 bases for V and 7 bases for J; bases not matched to a gene: 10. This CDR3 has 15 amino acids. The CDR3 DNA follows: TGTGCCAGCAGCCTTCTGGCGGGAGGCGGCGGGGAGCTGTTTTTT. Its protein product is CASSLLAGGGGELFF.

The chain joins TRBV7-8 to TRBJ1-2, with D perhaps matching TRBD1 (6 bases). The CDR3 has 16 residues. V gave up 0 bases and J gave up 2 bases, with 13 bases separating them. CDR1 and CDR2 from the germline V gene are SGHVS and FQNEAQ. The CDR3: CASSLAPAGVNYGYTF. For the CDR3, the DNA is TGTGCCAGCAGCTTAGCTCCGGCAGGGGTGAACTATGGCTACACCTTC.

Comment on this clonotype: A much larger clone differs by one base, so this may be a read error. CDR3 DNA sequence: TGTGCCAGCTCACCAACGGTAGCCTTCCAAGAGGCCCAGTACTTC. The encoded protein is CASSPTVAFQEAQYF. The V and J genes are TRBV18 and TRBJ2-5; D unclear. CDR3 length: 15 residues. CDR1 KGHSH and CDR2 LQKENI come from the germline V gene.

In its sample, this clonotype was seen many times. V is TRBV27 and J is TRBJ2-3; D possibly corresponds to TRBD2 (5 bases). Trimming pared 4 bases from V and 4 bases from J, leaving 21 bases between. The CDR3 runs to 17 residues. Per the germline V gene, CDR1 is MNHEY and CDR2 is SMNVEV (reference sequence). This CDR3 is CASSSTLGMVISDTQYF. The DNA for the CDR3 is TGTGCCAGCAGTTCGACACTAGGGATGGTAATATCAGATACGCAGTATTTT.

This clonotype was observed many times. V is TRBV6-1 and J is TRBJ1-2; 7 nucleotides align to TRBD1. J lost 5 bases, V lost 7 bases, and 10 bases had no gene match. This CDR3 contains 14 residues. Germline V gene lookup returns CDR1 MNHNS and CDR2 SASEGT. CDR3 nucleotide sequence: TGTGCCAGCACCCTTTATGGGGACAGATATGGCTACACCTTC. Amino acid sequence: CASTLYGDRYGYTF.

This clonotype occurred many times. CDR3 in DNA: TGTGCCAGCAGCGCCCCGGGACTAGCGGGAGAGGAGTACTTC. It codes for CASSAPGLAGEEYF. This chain joins TRBV11-2 and TRBJ2-7, with TRBD2 identical over 14 bases. This CDR3 spans 14 amino acids. The germline CDR1 and CDR2 sequences are SGHAT and FQNNGV. V lost 5 bases to trimming and J lost 11 bases; unmatched junction nucleotides: 8.

This clonotype occurred many times. The chain combines TRBV5-1 with TRBJ2-1; 13 nucleotides agree with TRBD2. This CDR3 has 17 amino acids. Germline V gene data show CDR1 as SGHRS and CDR2 as YFSETQ. The V segment lost 3 bases and the J segment 1 base; nucleotides outside the gene matches: 4. This CDR3 reads CASSWSLAGGSYNEQFF. CDR3 in DNA: TGCGCCAGCAGCTGGTCACTAGCGGGAGGGTCCTACAATGAGCAGTTCTTC. Looking up the rest from reference TRBV5-1 and TRBJ2-1 gives the full variable domain: KAGVTQTPRYLIKTRGQQVTLSCSPISGHRSVSWYQQTPGQGLQFLFEYFSETQRNKGNFPGRFSGRQFSNSRSEMNVSTLELGDSALYLCASSWSLAGGSYNEQFFGPGTRLTVL.

This clonotype was seen repeatedly, ten times or more. The J gene is TRBJ2-7, the V gene TRBV27; 7 nucleotides line up with TRBD1. V was pared by 7 bases and J by 0 bases, with 12 bases of the junction left unmatched. Germline V gives CDR1 MNHEY, CDR2 SMNVEV (reference sequence). This CDR3 has 16 residues. CDR3 DNA: TGTGCCAGCACCTTCCCCGGGACAGTGAACTCCTACGAGCAGTACGTC. It encodes CASTFPGTVNSYEQYV.

This clonotype was counted between two and nine times. The V gene is TRBV7-2, the J gene TRBJ1-3; no firm D call. This CDR3 comprises 12 residues. Germline V gene lookup returns CDR1 SGHTA and CDR2 FQGNSA. V was pared by 1 base and J by 11 bases, with 9 bases between. DNA of the CDR3: TGTGCCAGCAGCTTAGGGTTAGCGGCCATATATTTT. It codes for CASSLGLAAIYF.

The table lists this clonotype with many counts. The J gene is TRBJ2-1, the V gene TRBV11-2, with 9 bases aligning to TRBD2. Germline loops: CDR1 SGHAT, CDR2 FQNNGV. With V trimmed by 4 bases and J by 4 bases, 5 bases remained unmatched. The CDR3 length is 15 residues. The CDR3 here is CASSSSSGSYNEQFF. The CDR3 coding sequence is TGTGCCAGCAGCTCCAGTAGCGGGAGTTACAATGAGCAGTTCTTC.

This clonotype was observed at least ten times. This chain connects TRBV12-3 or TRBV12-4 to TRBJ2-5, with a tentative D call TRBD2 (5 bases). The CDR3 runs 15 residues. Trimming stripped 3 bases from V and 3 bases from J, with 14 bases between. CDR3 coding DNA: TGTGCCAGCAGTTTTGTTAGCCTCGGGAAAGAGACCCAGTACTTC. Its translation: CASSFVSLGKETQYF.

This clonotype was seen at least ten times. V usage is TRBV19 and J usage is TRBJ1-2; D gene unclear. Trimming removed 8 bases at V and 0 bases at J, with 13 bases between. Per germline, CDR1 LNHDA and CDR2 SQIVND (reference sequence). The CDR3 is made up of 14 amino acids. Here the CDR3 DNA reads TGTGCCAGTTTGGACTGGGCGGCTAACTATGGCTACACCTTC. Translated: CASLDWAANYGYTF.

V gene TRBV29-1 combines with J gene TRBJ1-4; TRBD1 might be the D (5 bases). CDR3 size: 13 residues. Trimming stripped 3 bases from V and 7 bases from J, with 12 bases between. The germline CDR1 and CDR2 sequences are SQVTM and ANQGSEA. CDR3 sequence: CSVEVGGGEKLFF. The CDR3, as DNA: TGCAGCGTTGAGGTGGGGGGTGGTGAAAAACTGTTTTTT.

The V gene is TRBV3-1, the J gene TRBJ2-1; the D gene is possibly TRBD2 (5 bases). The CDR3 covers 15 residues. Germline V gene lookup returns CDR1 LGHDT and CDR2 YNNKEL (reference sequence). Trimming shortened V by 4 bases and J by 0 bases, and 10 bases separated the two germline ends. The CDR3 loop reads CASSRAVGSYNEQFF. CDR3 in DNA: TGTGCCAGCAGCCGAGCGGTGGGCTCCTACAATGAGCAGTTCTTC.

In regard to this clonotype: One end of the junction fails to match germline, which may point to a read error. This chain uses TRBV5-1 with TRBJ1-2; D is uncertain. CDR1 SGHRS and CDR2 YFSETQ come from the germline V gene. This CDR3 is 15 amino acids long. The CDR3 is CASSLSASYEYGYAF. The CDR3, as DNA: TGCGCCAGCAGCTTATCCGCCTCCTACGAATATGGCTACGCCTTC.

This clonotype was counted ten times or more. J is TRBJ2-7 and V is TRBV6-5; 13 positions agree with TRBD2. V shed 0 bases and J 4 bases; nucleotides not matched to a gene: 0. The CDR3 length is 15 residues. Germline V CDR1 and CDR2: MNHEY, SVGAGI. CDR3 sequence: CASSYSGLAGYEQYF. In nucleotides, the CDR3 is TGTGCCAGCAGTTACTCGGGACTAGCGGGATACGAGCAGTACTTC.

This clonotype has just a few counts. The J gene is TRBJ1-2, the V gene TRBV30, with no clear D. Germline V lookup: CDR1 GTSNPN, CDR2 SVGIG (reference sequence). The ends were cut back, 0 bases at V and 6 bases at J, with 8 bases in the middle. The CDR3 runs to 12 residues. CDR3 residues: CAWSVLGNGYTF. For the CDR3, the DNA is TGTGCCTGGAGTGTACTTGGGAATGGCTACACCTTC.

The CDR3 DNA reads TGTGCCTGGAGCCTACGCCGAGGGACTAGCGGGAGCTCCTACGAGCAGTACTTC. Amino acids: CAWSLRRGTSGSSYEQYF. The chain recombines TRBV30 with TRBJ2-7; 14 nucleotides line up with TRBD2. CDR3 length: 18 residues. The germline CDR1 and CDR2 sequences are GTSNPN and SVGIG (reference sequence). Trimming removed 3 bases from V and 0 bases from J; junction bases left unmatched: 10.

In the case of this clonotype: At one of its ends the junction is not consistent with the germline gene, which may arise from a read error. The chain employs TRBV29-1 and TRBJ1-1; 8 bases are shared with TRBD1. The CDR3 length is 17 residues. Per the germline V gene, CDR1 is SQVTM and CDR2 is ANQGSEA. This chain's CDR3 is CSVVLLRGRKGNTEALF. CDR3 coding DNA: TGCAGCGTTGTACTTCTCAGGGGGCGCAAGGGGAACACTGAAGCTCTCTTT. Using reference TRBV29-1 and TRBJ1-1 for the parts outside the CDR3, the full variable domain is SAVISQKPSRDICQRGTSLTIQCQVDSQVTMMFWYRQQPGQSLTLIATANQGSEATYESGFVIDKFPISRPNLTFSTLTVSNMSPEDSSIYLCSVVLLRGRKGNTEALFGQGTRLTVV.